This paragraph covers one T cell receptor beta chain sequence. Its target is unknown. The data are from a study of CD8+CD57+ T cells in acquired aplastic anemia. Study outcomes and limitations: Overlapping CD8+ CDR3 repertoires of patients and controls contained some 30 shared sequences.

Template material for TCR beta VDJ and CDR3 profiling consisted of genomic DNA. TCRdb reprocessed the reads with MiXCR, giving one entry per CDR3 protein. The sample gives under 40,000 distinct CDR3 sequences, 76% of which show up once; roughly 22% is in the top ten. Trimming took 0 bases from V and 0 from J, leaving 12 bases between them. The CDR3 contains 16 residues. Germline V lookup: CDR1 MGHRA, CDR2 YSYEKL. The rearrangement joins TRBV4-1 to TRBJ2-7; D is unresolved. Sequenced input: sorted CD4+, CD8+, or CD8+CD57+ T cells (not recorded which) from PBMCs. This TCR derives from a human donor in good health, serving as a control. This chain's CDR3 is CASSQDHTGVSYEQYF. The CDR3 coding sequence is TGCGCCAGCAGCCAAGATCACACGGGTGTCTCCTACGAGCAGTACTTC.